This T cell receptor beta chain is from a study of cytomegalovirus exposure and HLA in healthy donors. The PCR contained 60 Vbeta and 13 Jbeta primers. Profiling relied on immunoSEQ multiplex PCR, and the TCRdb table lists in-frame clones only, not all of them. Here the sample spans around 150,000 clones, 80% to 90% being singletons. Overall study results and limits: It has been reported that TCR beta sequences accurately predicted the HLA-A and HLA-B alleles of most subjects.

In regard to this clone: Its specificity is not known.

The CDR3 has 14 residues. CDR1 and CDR2 from the germline V gene are MNHEY and SMNVEV (reference sequence). V was cut by 5 bases and J by 6 bases, with 16 bases left in between. This receptor was obtained from a young man in good health and CMV-seropositive. Sequenced: PBMCs. The chain carries TRBV27 and TRBJ1-2, with D hard to call. CDR3 region: CASSPGLGMDGYTF. The CDR3 DNA sequence: TGTGCCAGCAGTCCCGGACTAGGGATGGATGGCTACACCTTC.